The 27 T cell receptor beta chains given below trace back to one sample, sequenced in a study of shared clonotypes between healthy human individuals. Using immunoSEQ multiplex PCR, the repertoire was profiled, and TCRdb retains in-frame clones only, with some absent. The profile shows about 1 million clones, about 75% of them singletons. The sample comprised memory CD4+ T cells sorted from blood. Subset in this sample: CD45RA-negative fraction. Receptors originate from a man younger than 35 in good health.

The chain has TRBV18 and TRBJ2-2; tentative D call: TRBD1 (6 bases). The germline V gene has CDR1 KGHSH and CDR2 LQKENI. This CDR3 has 17 residues. Trimming stripped 2 bases from V and 6 bases from J, with 19 bases between. CDR3 bases: TGTGCCAGCTCACCATTGGGGGCGCAGTATATGTCCGGGGAGCTGTTTTTT. This sequence encodes CASSPLGAQYMSGELFF.

V and J are TRBV5-1 and TRBJ1-6; TRBD1 matches 11 bases. The CDR3 is 16 amino acids. Germline trimming cut 5 bases from V and 9 bases from J; bases unmatched to any gene: 10. Per germline, CDR1 SGHRS and CDR2 YFSETQ. The DNA for the CDR3 is TGCGCCAGCAGTGGACAGGGGGCGGATCCGAGTTCACCCCTCCACTTT. Translating it yields CASSGQGADPSSPLHF.

The chain recombines TRBV25-1 with TRBJ1-4; TRBD1 is a possible D gene (5 bases). Germline V gives CDR1 MGHDK, CDR2 SYGVNS. V lost 1 base, J lost 4 bases, and 13 bases lay in between. The CDR3 runs 16 residues. The CDR3 nucleotides read TGTGCCAGCAGTGAATTTGTCCGGGGCAGTAATGAAAAACTGTTTTTT. Encoded protein: CASSEFVRGSNEKLFF.

The chain is built from TRBV5-1 and TRBJ2-5, with 7 bases identical to TRBD1. V was clipped by 0 bases and J by 5 bases; unmatched bases: 10. Per the germline V gene, CDR1 is SGHRS and CDR2 is YFSETQ. This CDR3 spans 16 amino acids. This chain's CDR3 is CASSLGSRDSGETQYF. CDR3 nucleotides: TGCGCCAGCAGCTTGGGGAGCCGGGACAGTGGGGAGACCCAGTACTTC.

The rearrangement joins TRBV27 to TRBJ2-7; 10 bases match TRBD1. CDR1 is MNHEY, CDR2 SMNVEV, per germline (reference sequence). This CDR3 has 15 amino acids. After removal of 2 bases from V and 3 bases from J, the junction contained 4 bases not matched to a gene. CDR3 sequence reads: CASSLKGQGNYEQYF. CDR3 DNA: TGTGCCAGCAGTTTAAAGGGACAGGGGAACTACGAGCAGTACTTC.

In the case of this clone: Other DNA variants within this sample encode the same CDR3. The chain couples TRBV10-3 to TRBJ1-4, with D perhaps matching TRBD1 (5 bases). The CDR3 has 15 amino acids. V lost 0 bases to trimming and J lost 7 bases, with 12 bases between them. CDR1 is ENHRY and CDR2 is SYGVKD in the germline V gene. CDR3 bases: TGTGCCATCAGTGAGTCCCGGGGCGCAGGTGAAAAACTGTTTTTT. Translating it yields CAISESRGAGEKLFF.

The chain has TRBV19 and TRBJ1-3; D unresolved. The CDR3 is made up of 15 amino acids. Germline V gives CDR1 LNHDA, CDR2 SQIVND (reference sequence). V dropped 4 bases and J dropped 0 bases, with 10 bases sitting between them. The CDR3 bases are TGTGCCAGTAGTACCCAGGATCTCTCTGGAAACACCATATATTTT. Its protein is CASSTQDLSGNTIYF.

The gene calls are TRBV5-1 and TRBJ1-3, with TRBD1 as a possible D gene (6 bases). CDR3 size: 16 residues. The germline V and J ends were trimmed by 4 bases and 2 bases, with 16 bases remaining between them. CDR1 is SGHRS and CDR2 is YFSETQ in the germline V gene. The CDR3 here is CASSPHQGNPGNTIYF. The CDR3 region has the DNA TGCGCCAGCAGCCCACACCAGGGGAACCCTGGAAACACCATATATTTT.

The chain combines TRBV12-5 with TRBJ1-5, with 8 bases identical to TRBD1. The trim removed 3 bases at V and 8 bases at J, leaving 6 bases unmatched. Germline lookup yields CDR1 LGHNT and CDR2 FRNRAP. The CDR3 totals 14 residues. CDR3 amino acids: CASGLFQGAEPQHF. CDR3 coding DNA: TGTGCTAGTGGTTTATTTCAGGGGGCAGAGCCCCAGCATTTT. Complete variable domain (other parts from reference TRBV12-5 and TRBJ1-5): DARVTQTPRHKVTEMGQEVTMRCQPILGHNTVFWYRQTMMQGLELLAYFRNRAPLDDSGMPKDRFSAEMPDATLATLKIQPSEPRDSAVYFCASGLFQGAEPQHFGDGTRLSIL.

The chain has TRBV5-5 and TRBJ1-1, with TRBD1 matching 7 bases. The V segment lost 5 bases and the J segment 1 base; nucleotides outside the gene matches: 14. This CDR3 comprises 17 residues. Germline V lookup: CDR1 SGHKS, CDR2 YYEKEE (reference sequence). The CDR3 here is CASSWAGTENANTEAFF. The CDR3 region has the DNA TGTGCCAGCAGTTGGGCCGGGACAGAGAACGCGAACACTGAAGCTTTCTTT.

This clone was seen more than once but under ten times. This chain links TRBV6-5 with TRBJ2-7, with D possibly matching TRBD1 (6 bases). The CDR3 sequence is 12 residues long. The germline gives CDR1 MNHEY, CDR2 SVGAGI. V was trimmed by 6 bases and J by 5 bases, leaving 11 bases between them. The CDR3 region has the DNA TGTGCCAGCAGCTCGCAGGGGAACGAGCAGTACTTC. Amino acids: CASSSQGNEQYF.

The chain combines TRBV7-9 with TRBJ2-2, with 11 bases fitting TRBD1. From germline, CDR1 is SEHNR and CDR2 FQNEAQ (reference sequence). With 5 bases clipped from V and 5 bases from J, the junction kept 4 bases outside the gene matches. CDR3 length: 15 amino acids. The CDR3 region is CASSGQGAMTGELFF. In nucleotides, the CDR3 is TGTGCCAGCAGCGGACAGGGGGCGATGACCGGGGAGCTGTTTTTT.

In this sample, this clone turned up a few times. The chain joins TRBV4-1 to TRBJ1-6, with D perhaps matching TRBD1 (5 bases). Trimming pared 1 base from V and 7 bases from J, leaving 14 bases between. The CDR3 consists of 16 residues. In germline, CDR1 is MGHRA, CDR2 YSYEKL. The CDR3 DNA follows: TGCGCCAGCAGCCAAGGGGAGGGGCGGATGAATTCACCCCTCCACTTT. Protein: CASSQGEGRMNSPLHF.

The gene calls are TRBV5-5 and TRBJ2-3, with 7 bases lining up with TRBD1. The germline CDR1 and CDR2 sequences are SGHKS and YYEKEE (reference sequence). The CDR3 runs 15 residues. With 5 bases clipped from V and 4 bases from J, the junction kept 10 bases outside the gene matches. For the CDR3, the DNA is TGTGCCAGCAGTCCTGACAGGGCTCGCTCAGATACGCAGTATTTT. Translated, it gives CASSPDRARSDTQYF.

The CDR3 nucleotides are TGTGCCAGCAGCCCCCTGAGGGGGGCGCGGGGCACTGAAGCTTTCTTT. Its protein product is CASSPLRGARGTEAFF. This chain links TRBV11-2 with TRBJ1-1; weak D call: TRBD1 (6 bases). Germline assignment: CDR1 SGHAT and CDR2 FQNNGV. CDR3 length equals 16 residues. The ends were cut back, 5 bases at V and 4 bases at J, with 20 bases in the middle.

This clone was detected a few times. Additional DNA sequences in this sample encode the identical CDR3. This rearrangement joins TRBV5-1 to TRBJ1-1; D is unclear. The CDR3 is 13 residues long. Per the germline V gene, CDR1 is SGHRS and CDR2 is YFSETQ. V was shortened by 4 bases and J by 1 base, with 8 bases between the two germline ends. CDR3 DNA sequence: TGCGCCAGCAGCCTACTAGGGAACACTGAAGCTTTCTTT. Protein product: CASSLLGNTEAFF.

The rearrangement joins TRBV6-1 to TRBJ2-7; 10 bases map to TRBD1. The J segment lost 1 base and the V segment lost 4 bases, leaving 4 bases of the junction unmatched. Looked up from germline, CDR1 is MNHNS and CDR2 is SASEGT. The CDR3 covers 15 residues. CDR3: CASSAGDRGSYEQYF. DNA of the CDR3: TGTGCCAGCAGTGCTGGGGACAGGGGATCCTACGAGCAGTACTTC.

The chain uses TRBV5-1 and TRBJ2-5, with D uncertain. Germline assignment: CDR1 SGHRS and CDR2 YFSETQ. The CDR3 has 15 residues. Trimming shortened V by 0 bases and J by 5 bases, and 14 bases separated the two germline ends. The CDR3 protein is CASSLVFGDRETQYF. CDR3 DNA sequence: TGCGCCAGCAGCTTGGTCTTTGGGGATCGGGAGACCCAGTACTTC.

This clone was observed a single time. The genes are TRBV10-3 and TRBJ2-7, with D unclear. The CDR3 length is 11 residues. The germline gives CDR1 ENHRY, CDR2 SYGVKD. V was trimmed by 3 bases and J by 6 bases, leaving 6 bases between them. The CDR3 bases are TGTGCCATCAGTGACGGTGTCGAGCAGTACTTC. This sequence encodes CAISDGVEQYF.

CDR3 loop: CASSSQGAKNTGELFF. For the CDR3, the DNA is TGTGCCAGCTCATCACAGGGGGCTAAGAACACCGGGGAGCTGTTTTTT. V usage is TRBV18 and J usage is TRBJ2-2; 9 bases are a match to TRBD1. This CDR3 region has 16 residues. Trimming at V came to 5 bases and at J to 1 base, leaving 5 bases not matched to a gene. Germline CDR1 reads KGHSH; CDR2 reads LQKENI.

DNA of the CDR3: TGTGCCAGCAGTACGGGGCTCGGTGAGCAGTTCTTC. Its protein is CASSTGLGEQFF. The chain recombines TRBV11-2 with TRBJ2-1, with D perhaps given as TRBD1 or TRBD2 (5 bases each). The germline V gene has CDR1 SGHAT and CDR2 FQNNGV. CDR3 length equals 12 residues. The V gene lost 6 bases and the J gene lost 9 bases, with 12 bases spanning the gap.

V usage is TRBV6-1 and J usage is TRBJ1-1, with D uncertain. The CDR3 totals 14 residues. Trimming stripped 7 bases from V and 2 bases from J, with 14 bases between. Germline CDR1 reads MNHNS; CDR2 reads SASEGT. The CDR3 here is CASILGSLNTEAFF. CDR3 in DNA: TGTGCCAGCATTTTAGGAAGTCTAAACACTGAAGCTTTCTTT.

The chain has TRBV5-5 and TRBJ2-7; 8 bases map to TRBD1. Looked up from germline, CDR1 is SGHKS and CDR2 is YYEKEE (reference sequence). This CDR3 region has 14 residues. The ends lost 2 bases at V and 7 bases at J; junction bases unmatched: 8. The CDR3 DNA reads as TGTGCCAGCAGCTTAGGACAGGGTTTTCGGGAGCAGTACTTC. Translated: CASSLGQGFREQYF.

The chain links TRBV27 to TRBJ2-2, with a weak D call TRBD2 (6 bases). The CDR3 runs to 17 residues. V was trimmed by 3 bases and J by 1 base, leaving 15 bases between them. Germline CDR1 and CDR2: MNHEY and SMNVEV (reference sequence). CDR3 amino acids: CASSFDGWEVNTGELFF. CDR3 DNA: TGTGCCAGCAGTTTCGACGGTTGGGAGGTGAACACCGGGGAGCTGTTTTTT.

The chain couples TRBV9 to TRBJ1-3; D might be TRBD1 (5 bases). The CDR3 loop spans 15 amino acids. V lost 4 bases and J 2 bases, leaving 13 bases between the germline ends. The germline CDR1 and CDR2 sequences are SGDLS and YYNGEE. In nucleotides, the CDR3 is TGTGCCAGCAGCCCCGAGCGGGGGGCTGGAAACACCATATATTTT. It codes for CASSPERGAGNTIYF.

This sequence joins TRBV29-1 and TRBJ2-5; D not certain. The CDR3 length is 12 residues. V lost 4 bases and J 5 bases, leaving 11 bases between the germline ends. The germline V gene encodes CDR1 SQVTM and CDR2 ANQGSEA. The CDR3 coding sequence is TGCAGCGTTGTAGCCAACCCTGAGACCCAGTACTTC. Protein product: CSVVANPETQYF.

CDR3 nucleotide sequence: TGTGCCAGCAGTACCGAGGGACAGATGAACACTGAAGCTTTCTTT. As protein: CASSTEGQMNTEAFF. The rearrangement uses TRBV6-6 and TRBJ1-1; 7 bases map to TRBD1. This CDR3 has 15 amino acids. After removal of 5 bases from V and 0 bases from J, the junction contained 6 bases not matched to a gene. Germline CDR1 MNHNY, CDR2 SVGAGI (reference sequence).